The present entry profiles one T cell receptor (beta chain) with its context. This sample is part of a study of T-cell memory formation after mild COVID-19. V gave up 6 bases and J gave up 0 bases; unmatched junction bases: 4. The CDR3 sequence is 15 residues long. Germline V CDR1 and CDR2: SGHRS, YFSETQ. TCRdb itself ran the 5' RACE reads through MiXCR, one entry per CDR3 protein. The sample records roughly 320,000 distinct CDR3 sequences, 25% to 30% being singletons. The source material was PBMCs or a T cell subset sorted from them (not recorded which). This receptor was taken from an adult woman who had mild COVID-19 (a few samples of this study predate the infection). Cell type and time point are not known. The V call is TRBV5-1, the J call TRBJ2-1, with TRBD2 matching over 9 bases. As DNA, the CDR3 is TGCGCCAGCACCCTGACTAGCGGCTCCTACAATGAGCAGTTCTTC. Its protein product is CASTLTSGSYNEQFF.